This TCR beta chain was recovered during a study of blood T cell repertoires in COVID-19 (dated by TCRdb to between 2020 and 2021). In the study overall: Samples covering the acute and convalescent phases of COVID-19 were provided by collaborators in the United States, Italy and Spain. The material from the prospective study consisted of cDNA or gDNA derived from T cells, B-cell-depleted T cells, or PBMCs. Deeply sampled blood TCRbeta repertoires from subjects exposed to, actively infected with, or recovered from COVID-19 were included in the dataset. A freely available public database, intended as a resource for researchers studying the immune response to SARS-CoV-2, is where the repertoires were released. Samples came from the ongoing ImmuneRACE study (first 160 participants) plus 1,254 subjects from 6 global collaborators. Sample metadata almost always included a de-identified subject ID, COVID-19 status, age in years and sex. HLA class I and class II types, where available, came from metadata supplied by the sample provider rather than from assay-based typing.

As for this clone: The antigen it binds to is not known. The record has no base qualities; no much larger clone is one base away.

Collaborating institutions collected whole blood in K2EDTA tubes following their own protocols. For TCRbeta analysis, collaborators shipped samples as frozen whole blood, isolated PBMCs, or DNA extracted from either of those sample types. TCRbeta CDR3 regions were amplified from genomic DNA by means of the immunoSEQ Assay, a bias-controlled multiplex PCR. The paper's data handling went like this. The number of nucleated cells in each sample was estimated from the amplification of reference gene primers within the assay. To quantify the absolute abundance of each unique TCRbeta CDR3 rearrangement, sequence reads were collapsed and filtered. For each sample, productive Simpson clonality was calculated by taking the square root of Simpson's diversity index across productive rearrangements. TCRdb obtained this table from immuneACCESS and retained in-frame rearrangements with V and J assigned. These tables miss some clones; where compared with another copy, unresolved V genes account for less than half of the shortfall, and the remainder is unexplained. That table supplies the V and J calls and clone size; D and trimming were determined from the DNA. The table for this sample lists a few hundred thousand clones; over 75% of them were counted only once. The top ten constitute 2.3% of the sample.

Reading from cysteine to phenylalanine, the CDR3 counts 14 amino acids. Only the CDR3 DNA is retained, 42 bases long and in frame from the first base. Looking up the germline V gene yields CDR1 SQVTM and CDR2 ANQGSEA. Trimming removed 6 bases from V and 0 bases from J, leaving 13 bases between the germline ends. What the authors observed across the whole study: How much clinical and demographic metadata was included differed by source and by participant, and the metadata was provided uncurated.

Source material: peripheral blood. In this chain, TRBV29-1 is recombined with TRBJ2-3; confidence is insufficient to name the D gene. The sequence came from a woman aged 45-65 years with acute or convalescent COVID-19. The nucleotide sequence reads as follows: TGCAGCGTAGGCAGGCGCCTCAGCACAGATACGCAGTATTTT. Its amino acids are CSVGRRLSTDTQYF.